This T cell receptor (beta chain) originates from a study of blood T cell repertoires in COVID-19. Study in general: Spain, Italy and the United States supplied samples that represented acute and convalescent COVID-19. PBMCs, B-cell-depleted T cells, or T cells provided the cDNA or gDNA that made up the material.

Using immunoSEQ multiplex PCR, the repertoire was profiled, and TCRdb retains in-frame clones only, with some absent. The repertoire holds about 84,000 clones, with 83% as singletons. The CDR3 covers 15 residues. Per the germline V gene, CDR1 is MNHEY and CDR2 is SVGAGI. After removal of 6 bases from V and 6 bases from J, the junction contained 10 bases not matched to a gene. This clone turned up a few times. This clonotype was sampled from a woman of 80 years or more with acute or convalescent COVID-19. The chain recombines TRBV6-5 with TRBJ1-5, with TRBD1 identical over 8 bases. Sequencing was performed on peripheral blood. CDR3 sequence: CASSPSRGPSQPQHF. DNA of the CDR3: TGTGCCAGCAGCCCGTCCAGGGGGCCGAGTCAGCCCCAGCATTTT.